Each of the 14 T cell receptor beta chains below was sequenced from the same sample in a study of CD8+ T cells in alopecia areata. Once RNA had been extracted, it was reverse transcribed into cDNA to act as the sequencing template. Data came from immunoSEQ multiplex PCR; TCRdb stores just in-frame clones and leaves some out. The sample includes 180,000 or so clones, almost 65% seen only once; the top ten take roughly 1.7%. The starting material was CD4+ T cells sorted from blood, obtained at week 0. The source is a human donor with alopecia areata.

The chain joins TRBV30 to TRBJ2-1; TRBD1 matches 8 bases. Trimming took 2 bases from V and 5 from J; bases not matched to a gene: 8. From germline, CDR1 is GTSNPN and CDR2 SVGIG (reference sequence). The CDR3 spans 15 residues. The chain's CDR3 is CAWSPDRASDNEQFF. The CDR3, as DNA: TGTGCCTGGAGTCCGGACAGGGCTTCGGACAATGAGCAGTTCTTC.

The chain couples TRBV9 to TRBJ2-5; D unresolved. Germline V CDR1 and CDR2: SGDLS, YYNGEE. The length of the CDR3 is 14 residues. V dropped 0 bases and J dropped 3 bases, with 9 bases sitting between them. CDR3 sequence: CASSVDVREETQYF. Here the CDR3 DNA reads TGTGCCAGCAGCGTAGATGTCCGGGAAGAGACCCAGTACTTC.

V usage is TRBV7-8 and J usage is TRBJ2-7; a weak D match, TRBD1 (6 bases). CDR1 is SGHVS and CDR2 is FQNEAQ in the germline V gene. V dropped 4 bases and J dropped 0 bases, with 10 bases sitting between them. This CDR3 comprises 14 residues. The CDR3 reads CASSWDISSYEQYF. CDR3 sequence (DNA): TGTGCCAGCAGCTGGGACATTAGCTCCTACGAGCAGTACTTC.

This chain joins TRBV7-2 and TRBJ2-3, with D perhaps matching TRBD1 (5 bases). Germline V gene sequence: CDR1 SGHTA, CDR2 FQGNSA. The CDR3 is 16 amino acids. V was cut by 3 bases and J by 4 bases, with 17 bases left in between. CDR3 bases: TGTGCCAGCAGCTTTAAGGGTCAGGGTAGTCCAGATACGCAGTATTTT. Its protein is CASSFKGQGSPDTQYF.

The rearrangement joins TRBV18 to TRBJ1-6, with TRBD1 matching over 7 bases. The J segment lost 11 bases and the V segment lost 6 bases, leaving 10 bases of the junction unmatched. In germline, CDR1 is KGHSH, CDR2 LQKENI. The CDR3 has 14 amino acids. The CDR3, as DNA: TGTGCCAGCTCGTTGCGAACAGGGGATCCACCCCTCCACTTT. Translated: CASSLRTGDPPLHF.

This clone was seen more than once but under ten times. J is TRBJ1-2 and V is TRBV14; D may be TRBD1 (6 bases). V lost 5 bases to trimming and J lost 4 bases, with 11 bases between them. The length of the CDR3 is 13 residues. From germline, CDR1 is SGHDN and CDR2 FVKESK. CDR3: CASSRDIAYGYTF. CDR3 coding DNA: TGTGCCAGCAGCAGGGACATTGCCTATGGCTACACCTTC.

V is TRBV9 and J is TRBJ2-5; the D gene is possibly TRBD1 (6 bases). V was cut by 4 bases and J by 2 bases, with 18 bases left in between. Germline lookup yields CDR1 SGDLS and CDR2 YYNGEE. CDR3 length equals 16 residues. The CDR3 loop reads CASSFGTPSVQETQYF. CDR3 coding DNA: TGTGCCAGCAGCTTCGGGACACCTTCCGTTCAAGAGACCCAGTACTTC.

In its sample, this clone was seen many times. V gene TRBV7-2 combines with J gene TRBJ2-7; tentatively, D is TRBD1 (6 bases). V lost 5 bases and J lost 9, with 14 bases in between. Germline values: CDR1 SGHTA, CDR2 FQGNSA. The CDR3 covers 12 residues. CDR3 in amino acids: CASSLTQGVQYF. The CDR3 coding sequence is TGTGCCAGCAGCCTAACACAGGGTGTGCAGTACTTC. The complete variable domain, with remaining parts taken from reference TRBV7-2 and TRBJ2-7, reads GAGVSQSPSNKVTEKGKDVELRCDPISGHTALYWYRQSLGQGLEFLIYFQGNSAPDKSGLPSDRFSAERTGGSVSTLTIQRTQQEDSAVYLCASSLTQGVQYFGPGTRLTVT.

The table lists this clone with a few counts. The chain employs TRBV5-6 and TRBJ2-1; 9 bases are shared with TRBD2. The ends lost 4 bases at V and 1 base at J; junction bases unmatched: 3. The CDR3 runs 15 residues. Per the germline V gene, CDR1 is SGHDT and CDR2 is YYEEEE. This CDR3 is CASSGSGGSYNEQFF. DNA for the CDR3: TGTGCCAGCAGCGGGAGCGGGGGGTCCTACAATGAGCAGTTCTTC. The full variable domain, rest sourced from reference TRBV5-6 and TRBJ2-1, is DAGVTQSPTHLIKTRGQQVTLRCSPKSGHDTVSWYQQALGQGPQFIFQYYEEEERQRGNFPDRFSGHQFPNYSSELNVNALLLGDSALYLCASSGSGGSYNEQFFGPGTRLTVL.

CDR3 in amino acids: CAISETGLPPRVNEQFF. The CDR3 nucleotides read TGTGCCATCAGTGAGACGGGACTCCCCCCGAGGGTCAATGAGCAGTTCTTC. The chain employs TRBV10-3 and TRBJ2-1, with D perhaps TRBD2 (6 bases). The CDR3 contains 17 residues. The germline V and J ends were trimmed by 2 bases and 6 bases, with 20 bases remaining between them. The germline V gene encodes CDR1 ENHRY and CDR2 SYGVKD.

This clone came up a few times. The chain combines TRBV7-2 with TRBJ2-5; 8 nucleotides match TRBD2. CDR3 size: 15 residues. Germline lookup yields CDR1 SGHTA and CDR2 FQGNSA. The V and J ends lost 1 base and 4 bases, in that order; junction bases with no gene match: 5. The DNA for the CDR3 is TGTGCCAGCAGCTTAGAGGGACTAGAAGGAGAGACCCAGTACTTC. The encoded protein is CASSLEGLEGETQYF.

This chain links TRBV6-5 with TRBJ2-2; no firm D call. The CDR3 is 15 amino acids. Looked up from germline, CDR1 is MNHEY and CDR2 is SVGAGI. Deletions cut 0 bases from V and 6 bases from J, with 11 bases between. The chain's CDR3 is CASSYSRVRAGELFF. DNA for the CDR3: TGTGCCAGCAGTTACTCGCGTGTAAGGGCCGGGGAGCTGTTTTTT.

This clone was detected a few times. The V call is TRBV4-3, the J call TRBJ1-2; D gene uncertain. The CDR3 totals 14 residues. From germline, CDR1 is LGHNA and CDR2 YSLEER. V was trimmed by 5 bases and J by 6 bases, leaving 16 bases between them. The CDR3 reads CASSDSGPPDGYTF. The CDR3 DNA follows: TGCGCCAGCAGCGACTCCGGGCCCCCAGATGGCTACACCTTC.

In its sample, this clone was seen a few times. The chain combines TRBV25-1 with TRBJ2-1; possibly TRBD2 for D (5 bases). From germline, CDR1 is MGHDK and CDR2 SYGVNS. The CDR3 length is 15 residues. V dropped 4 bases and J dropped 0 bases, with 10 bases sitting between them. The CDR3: CASSGGQSSYNEQFF. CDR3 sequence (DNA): TGTGCCAGCAGTGGAGGGCAGAGCTCCTACAATGAGCAGTTCTTC.